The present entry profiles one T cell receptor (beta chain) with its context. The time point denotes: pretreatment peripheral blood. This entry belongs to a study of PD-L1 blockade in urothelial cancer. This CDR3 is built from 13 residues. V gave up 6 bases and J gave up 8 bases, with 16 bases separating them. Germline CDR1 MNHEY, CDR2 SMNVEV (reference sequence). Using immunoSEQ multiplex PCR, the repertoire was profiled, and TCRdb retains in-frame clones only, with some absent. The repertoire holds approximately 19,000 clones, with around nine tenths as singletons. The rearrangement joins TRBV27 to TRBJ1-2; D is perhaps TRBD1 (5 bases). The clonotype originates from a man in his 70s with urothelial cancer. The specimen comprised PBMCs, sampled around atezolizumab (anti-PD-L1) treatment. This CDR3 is CASSFISGRGYTF. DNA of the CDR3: TGTGCCAGCAGCTTTATTTCAGGGCGAGGCTACACCTTC.